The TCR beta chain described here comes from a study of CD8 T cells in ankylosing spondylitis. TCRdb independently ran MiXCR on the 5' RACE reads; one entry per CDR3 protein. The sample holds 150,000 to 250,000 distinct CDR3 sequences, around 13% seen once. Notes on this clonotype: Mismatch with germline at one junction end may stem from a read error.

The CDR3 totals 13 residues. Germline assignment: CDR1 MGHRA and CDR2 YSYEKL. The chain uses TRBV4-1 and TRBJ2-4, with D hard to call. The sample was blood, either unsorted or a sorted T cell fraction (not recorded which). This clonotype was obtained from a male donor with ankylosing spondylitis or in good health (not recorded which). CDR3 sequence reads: CASSLGGANNPCF. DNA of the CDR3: TGCGCCAGCAGCCTAGGCGGAGCTAACAATCCCTGCTTC.